This TCR beta chain is drawn from a study of blood T cells in healthy people across ages. Overall study results and limits: Estimates of total diversity, which came from one million sequenced T cells, were considered to be underestimates. Higher diversity, along with more naive CD4+ cells, distinguished long-lived donors from aged donors.

Worth noting for this clonotype: Its antigen is not identified.

Trimming removed 0 bases from V and 4 bases from J, with 14 bases in between. From germline, CDR1 is DFQATT and CDR2 SNEGSKA (reference sequence). The CDR3 loop spans 15 amino acids. A second about 7 to 12 cycle PCR used barcoded and J-beta primers. TCRdb processed the 5' RACE reads anew with MiXCR; each CDR3 protein has one entry. This table has 800,000 to 950,000 distinct CDR3 sequences, about 29% appearing once. Another study also made use of these data, one on T cells of mothers and their children. That paper states: From each mother came over 9.5 million TCR beta CDR3 reads, and from each child came 3 million to 3.5 million. Regardless of relatedness, pairs show thymic selection shaping TCR recombination output in a similar manner.

The source material was blood. The TCR comes from a woman in her thirties or forties in good health. The chain uses TRBV20-1 and TRBJ2-3; no reliable D call. The CDR3 loop is CSARDLEIPPDTQYF. CDR3 nucleotide sequence: TGCAGTGCTAGAGATTTGGAGATCCCCCCAGATACGCAGTATTTT.